These 16 T cell receptor beta chains originate from one sample sequenced in a study of T cell repertoires in cytomegalovirus infection. Each CDR3 protein gets one entry after TCRdb re-called the reads with MiXCR. This sample carries 250,000 to 350,000 distinct CDR3 sequences, roughly 26% of them seen once, and the ten largest clones take roughly 14%. Sample: PBMCs. The receptor source for this set is a human donor in good health (CMV status not recorded). Some clones in this sample may be carry-over from other donors' samples.

The rearrangement links TRBV7-2 to TRBJ2-1, with D perhaps being TRBD1 or TRBD2 (5 bases each). CDR3 length equals 15 residues. V dropped 5 bases and J dropped 2 bases, with 13 bases sitting between them. Germline CDR1 SGHTA, CDR2 FQGNSA. The CDR3 spells CASSLRDGTYNEQFF. The CDR3 bases are TGTGCCAGCAGCCTACGGGACGGGACCTACAATGAGCAGTTCTTC.

This chain connects TRBV6-2 or TRBV6-3 to TRBJ2-3; possibly TRBD1 or TRBD2 for D (5 bases each). The CDR3 is 15 amino acids. Between the trimmed V and J ends, which lost 2 bases and 3 bases, there was a span of 12 bases. Germline V gene data show CDR1 as MNHEY and CDR2 as SVGEGT. The CDR3 is CASSYGLAGTDTQYF. For the CDR3, the DNA is TGTGCCAGCAGTTACGGTCTAGCAGGGACAGATACGCAGTATTTT.

This clonotype has more than one count but fewer than ten. The chain carries TRBV28 and TRBJ2-7; D might be TRBD1 or TRBD2, each matching 5 bases. Germline V gene lookup returns CDR1 MDHEN and CDR2 SYDVKM. V dropped 8 bases and J dropped 0 bases, with 14 bases sitting between them. CDR3 length equals 14 residues. The CDR3 is CASGALGTSYEQYF. CDR3 DNA sequence: TGTGCCAGCGGCGCCCTAGGGACCTCCTACGAGCAGTACTTC.

This clonotype has a count of ten or more. The V gene is TRBV27, the J gene TRBJ2-3, with TRBD2 identical over 13 bases. The germline V gene encodes CDR1 MNHEY and CDR2 SMNVEV (reference sequence). V lost 6 bases and J lost 7; bases outside the gene matches: 10. The length of the CDR3 is 16 residues. The CDR3 sequence: CASSYTGTSGMNTQYF. As DNA, the CDR3 is TGTGCCAGCAGCTATACCGGGACTAGCGGGATGAATACGCAGTATTTT.

This clonotype has only a few counts. V is TRBV7-8 and J is TRBJ2-1; D is ambiguous. Trimming pared 4 bases from V and 0 bases from J, leaving 13 bases between. Germline CDR1 and CDR2: SGHVS and FQNEAQ. The CDR3 runs to 16 residues. CDR3 nucleotide sequence: TGTGCCAGCAGCTCAGCGTGGGCAGGCTCCTACAATGAGCAGTTCTTC. Translation gives CASSSAWAGSYNEQFF.

CDR3 residues: CATSRDTGSEQYF. The CDR3 nucleotides are TGTGCCACCAGCAGAGATACCGGGAGCGAGCAGTACTTC. The chain recombines TRBV15 with TRBJ2-7; D perhaps matches TRBD2 (6 bases). Between the trimmed V and J ends, which lost 0 bases and 6 bases, there was a span of 9 bases. The germline CDR1 and CDR2 sequences are LNHNV and YYDKDF (reference sequence). This CDR3 has 13 amino acids.

The chain couples TRBV7-3 to TRBJ1-6; 8 nucleotides align to TRBD1. The CDR3 length is 15 residues. Trimming took 4 bases from V and 4 from J; bases not matched to a gene: 3. CDR1 is SGHTA and CDR2 is FQGTGA in the germline V gene. Here the CDR3 reads CASSSDRAYNSPLHF. CDR3 in DNA: TGTGCCAGCAGCTCGGACAGGGCATATAATTCACCCCTCCACTTT.

J is TRBJ1-2 and V is TRBV5-6; possibly TRBD1 for D (6 bases). With 7 bases removed from V and 4 bases from J, the gap between germline ends came to 23 bases. CDR1 is SGHDT and CDR2 is YYEEEE in the germline V gene. This CDR3 is 16 amino acids long. The DNA of the CDR3 is TGTGCCAGCGAACGGAACAGGGCCATCGGGTCCTATGGCTACACCTTC. Its translation is CASERNRAIGSYGYTF. Drawing the rest from reference TRBV5-6 and TRBJ1-2, the complete variable domain is DAGVTQSPTHLIKTRGQQVTLRCSPKSGHDTVSWYQQALGQGPQFIFQYYEEEERQRGNFPDRFSGHQFPNYSSELNVNALLLGDSALYLCASERNRAIGSYGYTFGSGTRLTVV.

This clonotype was seen at least ten times. The V call is TRBV7-2, the J call TRBJ2-3, with 9 bases lining up with TRBD2. The germline CDR1 and CDR2 sequences are SGHTA and FQGNSA. The V segment lost 4 bases and the J segment 1 base; nucleotides outside the gene matches: 3. The CDR3 runs to 15 residues. The DNA for the CDR3 is TGTGCCAGCAGCTCTCAGCGGGGGGGCACAGATACGCAGTATTTT. Residues: CASSSQRGGTDTQYF. The full variable domain, rest sourced from reference TRBV7-2 and TRBJ2-3, is GAGVSQSPSNKVTEKGKDVELRCDPISGHTALYWYRQSLGQGLEFLIYFQGNSAPDKSGLPSDRFSAERTGGSVSTLTIQRTQQEDSAVYLCASSSQRGGTDTQYFGPGTRLTVL.

This clonotype was recorded a few times. The V and J genes are TRBV6-2 or TRBV6-3 and TRBJ2-7; 7 bases match TRBD1. The germline gives CDR1 MNHEY, CDR2 SVGEGT. V was clipped by 4 bases and J by 7 bases; unmatched bases: 7. CDR3 size: 13 residues. The CDR3 region has the DNA TGTGCCAGCAGTTCCCCAGGGGGAAAAGAGCAGTACTTC. Translation: CASSSPGGKEQYF.

There are many counts of this clonotype. The chain has TRBV7-8 and TRBJ2-7; 7 bases map to TRBD1. This CDR3 has 15 residues. The V and J ends lost 4 bases and 2 bases, in that order; junction bases with no gene match: 8. From germline, CDR1 is SGHVS and CDR2 FQNEAQ. The CDR3 DNA is TGTGCCAGCAGCTCTCGGGCAGGGGGACCCTACGAGCAGTACTTC. This sequence encodes CASSSRAGGPYEQYF.

As regards this clonotype: A much larger clonotype is one base distant, so this may be a read error. The chain combines TRBV28 with TRBJ1-5; D unresolved. The CDR3 sequence is 11 residues long. Per the germline V gene, CDR1 is MDHEN and CDR2 is SYDVKM. Trimming took 5 bases from V and 3 from J, leaving 2 bases between them. The DNA for the CDR3 is TGTGCCAGCAGTGCCAATCAGCCCCAGCATTTT. Its protein is CASSANQPQHF. The variable domain in full, with the rest retrieved from reference TRBV28 and TRBJ1-5, is DVKVTQSSRYLVKRTGEKVFLECVQDMDHENMFWYRQDPGLGLRLIYFSYDVKMKEKGDIPEGYSVSREKKERFSLILESASTNQTSMYLCASSANQPQHFGDGTRLSIL.

This clonotype was recorded many times. This chain links TRBV11-2 with TRBJ2-1; D uncertain. Trimming left V 8 bases short and J 5 bases short, with 13 bases between. Germline values: CDR1 SGHAT, CDR2 FQNNGV. This CDR3 spans 13 amino acids. The DNA for the CDR3 is TGTGCCAGCTCGGTCGGGTTGAACAATGAGCAGTTCTTC. Translating gives CASSVGLNNEQFF.

This chain joins TRBV5-1 and TRBJ2-2; D is uncertain. Looked up from germline, CDR1 is SGHRS and CDR2 is YFSETQ. The CDR3 length is 15 residues. Trimming cost V 1 base and J 7 bases, with 14 bases left between them. Here the CDR3 reads CASSLLGDANGELFF. The CDR3 DNA follows: TGCGCCAGCAGCTTGTTGGGCGATGCAAACGGGGAGCTGTTTTTT.

The chain combines TRBV12-3 or TRBV12-4 with TRBJ2-3; 7 nucleotides agree with TRBD2. Trimming removed 3 bases from V and 4 bases from J; junction bases left unmatched: 10. CDR3 size: 16 residues. The CDR3 protein is CASSFPSGGRADTQYF. In DNA, the CDR3 is TGTGCCAGCAGTTTCCCTAGCGGTGGGCGAGCAGATACGCAGTATTTT.

The sample holds many counts of this clonotype. As DNA, the CDR3 is TGTGCCAGCAGCTTAGGACTCCTAGCGGGAGGCGCAGATACGCAGTATTTT. Translating it yields CASSLGLLAGGADTQYF. The V call is TRBV7-2, the J call TRBJ2-3; 11 positions agree with TRBD2. The CDR3 totals 17 residues. Germline loops: CDR1 SGHTA, CDR2 FQGNSA. J gave up 4 bases and V 1 base, and 7 bases lay outside the gene matches.